One sample yielded the 32 T cell receptor beta chains listed below, sequenced in a study of radiotherapy plus CTLA-4 blockade in lung cancer. The method was immunoSEQ multiplex PCR; TCRdb's version includes in-frame clones alone and lacks a portion of them. The sample comprises about 80,000 clones, around 80% of which are singletons, and 0.65% to 0.85% rests with the top ten. The sequenced sample was peripheral blood, obtained from a patient treated with radiotherapy plus ipilimumab. These receptors were collected from a human donor with non-small cell lung cancer who had stable disease on radiotherapy plus ipilimumab.

This chain connects TRBV6-6 to TRBJ1-5; possibly TRBD1 for D (5 bases). The germline V gene encodes CDR1 MNHNY and CDR2 SVGAGI (reference sequence). V lost 2 bases, J lost 2 bases, and 10 bases lay in between. This CDR3 is built from 15 residues. The CDR3: CASSYPRDGNQPQHF. The CDR3 nucleotides read TGTGCCAGCAGTTACCCCAGGGATGGCAATCAGCCCCAGCATTTT.

The J gene is TRBJ1-4, the V gene TRBV6-6, with D possibly being TRBD1 (5 bases). The ends were cut back, 6 bases at V and 8 bases at J, with 10 bases in the middle. From germline, CDR1 is MNHNY and CDR2 SVGAGI (reference sequence). The CDR3 sequence is 12 residues long. The CDR3 sequence: CASSPGGEKLFF. CDR3 bases: TGTGCCAGCAGCCCGGGGGGGGAAAAACTGTTTTTT.

This rearrangement joins TRBV27 to TRBJ1-5, with 7 positions matching TRBD1. This CDR3 region has 16 residues. Germline V gene data show CDR1 as MNHEY and CDR2 as SMNVEV (reference sequence). The V and J ends lost 8 bases and 2 bases, in that order; junction bases with no gene match: 12. CDR3 sequence (DNA): TGTGCCAGCGGAGACAGGGCGGGTGCGCGCAATCAGCCCCAGCATTTT. It encodes CASGDRAGARNQPQHF.

V is TRBV9 and J is TRBJ2-4; D gene ambiguous. V gave up 0 bases and J gave up 3 bases, with 7 bases separating them. The CDR3 has 14 residues. Germline CDR1 reads SGDLS; CDR2 reads YYNGEE. The CDR3: CASSVGGDKNIQYF. The CDR3 DNA is TGTGCCAGCAGCGTAGGTGGAGACAAAAACATTCAGTACTTC. The whole variable domain, filled in from reference TRBV9 and TRBJ2-4, reads DSGVTQTPKHLITATGQRVTLRCSPRSGDLSVYWYQQSLDQGLQFLIQYYNGEERAKGNILERFSAQQFPDLHSELNLSSLELGDSALYFCASSVGGDKNIQYFGAGTRLSVL.

The CDR3 is CASSVGTSGKTDTQYF. DNA for the CDR3: TGTGCCAGCAGCGTAGGCACTAGCGGGAAAACAGATACGCAGTATTTT. V and J are TRBV9 and TRBJ2-3; 10 bases fit TRBD2. The J segment lost 3 bases and the V segment lost 0 bases, leaving 4 bases of the junction unmatched. The CDR3 extends over 16 amino acids. CDR1 and CDR2 from the germline V gene are SGDLS and YYNGEE.

CDR3 residues: CASRALGLAGGLGKNIQYF. CDR3 in DNA: TGTGCCAGCAGGGCCTTGGGGCTAGCGGGAGGGTTAGGCAAAAACATTCAGTACTTC. The chain couples TRBV28 to TRBJ2-4; 12 bases match TRBD2. The CDR3 totals 19 residues. The germline V gene has CDR1 MDHEN and CDR2 SYDVKM. The J segment lost 3 bases and the V segment lost 6 bases, leaving 15 bases of the junction unmatched.

The V and J genes are TRBV30 and TRBJ2-7; D perhaps matches TRBD2 (6 bases). The germline gives CDR1 GTSNPN, CDR2 SVGIG (reference sequence). This CDR3 is 15 amino acids long. V dropped 3 bases and J dropped 0 bases, with 15 bases sitting between them. CDR3 coding DNA: TGTGCCTGGAGCGGGTGGCGGGGAAGCTCCTACGAGCAGTACTTC. Residues: CAWSGWRGSSYEQYF.

This rearrangement joins TRBV6-5 to TRBJ1-2; no firm D call. The V and J ends lost 6 bases and 2 bases respectively, with 10 bases between them. The CDR3 covers 13 residues. CDR1 is MNHEY and CDR2 is SVGAGI in the germline V gene. This chain's CDR3 is CASSPTRNYGYTF. The CDR3 coding sequence is TGTGCCAGCAGCCCGACCCGGAACTATGGCTACACCTTC.

The chain links TRBV5-6 to TRBJ2-7, with a tentative D call TRBD1 (6 bases). V lost 4 bases and J lost 4, with 9 bases in between. This CDR3 is built from 12 residues. Germline V CDR1 and CDR2: SGHDT, YYEEEE. Here the CDR3 reads CASSAGQYEQYF. DNA for the CDR3: TGTGCCAGCAGCGCCGGACAGTACGAGCAGTACTTC.

The chain combines TRBV28 with TRBJ1-2; D possibly corresponds to TRBD1 (6 bases). This CDR3 comprises 11 residues. With 7 bases removed from V and 4 bases from J, the gap between germline ends came to 7 bases. CDR1 is MDHEN, CDR2 SYDVKM, per germline. The CDR3 DNA reads as TGTGCCAGCAAAGGGGGCTATGGCTACACCTTC. As protein: CASKGGYGYTF.

The V and J genes are TRBV7-8 and TRBJ2-1, with 11 bases aligning to TRBD2. Per germline, CDR1 SGHVS and CDR2 FQNEAQ. With V trimmed by 4 bases and J by 6 bases, 11 bases remained unmatched. The length of the CDR3 is 17 residues. As DNA, the CDR3 is TGTGCCAGCAGCTCCCATATAGCGGGAGGGTCAGGCAATGAGCAGTTCTTC. It yields the protein CASSSHIAGGSGNEQFF.

V is TRBV7-8 and J is TRBJ1-1; perhaps TRBD1 as D (6 bases). V shed 7 bases and J shed 6 bases, with 21 bases lying between them. Germline loops: CDR1 SGHVS, CDR2 FQNEAQ. The CDR3 consists of 15 residues. The CDR3 loop reads CASMLGALVFAEAFF. Here the CDR3 DNA reads TGTGCCAGCATGCTGGGGGCTCTGGTTTTCGCTGAAGCTTTCTTT.

This chain connects TRBV19 to TRBJ1-6; 10 nucleotides match TRBD1. Germline V gene lookup returns CDR1 LNHDA and CDR2 SQIVND (reference sequence). The ends lost 6 bases at V and 5 bases at J; junction bases unmatched: 7. CDR3 length: 16 residues. CDR3 residues: CASRQGQGMNNSPLHF. The CDR3 bases are TGTGCCAGTAGGCAGGGACAGGGGATGAATAATTCACCCCTCCACTTT.

The chain joins TRBV6-7 to TRBJ1-6; D is undetermined. TRBV6-7 has ORF status, its function being uncertain. V was trimmed by 2 bases and J by 5 bases, leaving 13 bases between them. This CDR3 has 16 residues. The CDR3 region has the DNA TGTGCCAGCAGTTACCCAGGTTCCCGACATAATTCACCCCTCCACTTT. Its protein is CASSYPGSRHNSPLHF.

This sequence joins TRBV7-2 and TRBJ1-2; the D is unclear. The CDR3 loop spans 14 amino acids. V lost 11 bases and J lost 2, with 18 bases in between. Germline CDR1 is SGHTA and CDR2 is FQGNSA. CDR3 region: CAEGNPRQNYGYTF. CDR3 bases: TGTGCCGAAGGGAATCCCAGGCAGAACTATGGCTACACCTTC.

This chain connects TRBV7-6 to TRBJ2-2; 14 bases agree with TRBD2. V was clipped by 0 bases and J by 7 bases; unmatched bases: 7. CDR1 SGHVS and CDR2 FNYEAQ come from the germline V gene. This CDR3 spans 18 amino acids. CDR3 sequence: CASSLASGLAGVGGELFF. For the CDR3, the DNA is TGTGCCAGCAGCTTAGCATCGGGACTAGCGGGAGTAGGCGGGGAGCTGTTTTTT.

This clone was picked up a small number of times. This chain links TRBV4-1 with TRBJ1-3, with 9 bases aligning to TRBD1. The CDR3 runs to 17 residues. From germline, CDR1 is MGHRA and CDR2 YSYEKL. J was trimmed by 3 bases and V by 5 bases; bases with no gene match: 11. The DNA of the CDR3 is TGCGCCAGCAGCTCTTCCGGGACAGGGTCCTTTGGAAACACCATATATTTT. Residues: CASSSSGTGSFGNTIYF.

The rearrangement links TRBV6-1 to TRBJ1-4; TRBD1 is a possible D gene (6 bases). Germline V gives CDR1 MNHNS, CDR2 SASEGT. Trimming removed 3 bases from V and 2 bases from J, with 10 bases in between. CDR3 size: 15 residues. CDR3 region: CASSDQTGTNEKLFF. The CDR3 DNA reads TGTGCCAGCAGTGATCAAACAGGGACTAATGAAAAACTGTTTTTT.

The V gene is TRBV7-3, the J gene TRBJ2-1; TRBD2 is a possible D gene (6 bases). This CDR3 has 13 amino acids. Germline V lookup: CDR1 SGHTA, CDR2 FQGTGA. Trimming removed 5 bases from V and 6 bases from J, with 11 bases in between. The CDR3, as DNA: TGTGCCAGCAGCCCGGGACTTTTCAATGAGCAGTTCTTC. Translated: CASSPGLFNEQFF.

This clone came up a few times. The J gene is TRBJ2-5, the V gene TRBV5-4; 12 positions match TRBD2. The germline CDR1 and CDR2 sequences are SGHNT and YYREEE (reference sequence). This CDR3 comprises 15 residues. Germline trimming cut 4 bases from V and 2 bases from J; bases unmatched to any gene: 3. The CDR3 sequence is CASSLAGGIQETQYF. The CDR3 nucleotides are TGTGCCAGCAGCCTAGCGGGGGGGATACAAGAGACCCAGTACTTC.

V gene TRBV2 combines with J gene TRBJ2-5; D tentatively fits TRBD1 or TRBD2 (5 bases each). Germline V gene lookup returns CDR1 SNHLY and CDR2 FYNNEI. V gave up 6 bases and J gave up 1 base, with 12 bases separating them. The CDR3 has 14 residues. The CDR3 coding sequence is TGTGCCAGCAGAGACGGGACGCCCCAAGAGACCCAGTACTTC. This gives the protein CASRDGTPQETQYF. The full variable domain, rest sourced from reference TRBV2 and TRBJ2-5, is EPEVTQTPSHQVTQMGQEVILRCVPISNHLYFYWYRQILGQKVEFLVSFYNNEISEKSEIFDDQFSVERPDGSNFTLKIRSTKLEDSAMYFCASRDGTPQETQYFGPGTRLLVL.

The chain couples TRBV27 to TRBJ2-3; D might be TRBD1 or TRBD2, each matching 5 bases. CDR1 and CDR2 (germline): MNHEY, SMNVEV (reference sequence). This CDR3 is built from 15 residues. Trimming took 5 bases from V and 2 from J, leaving 14 bases between them. CDR3 nucleotides: TGTGCCAGCAGTCTCCGGGACCAAATCACAGATACGCAGTATTTT. Residues: CASSLRDQITDTQYF.

This rearrangement joins TRBV6-5 to TRBJ1-6; possible D gene TRBD1, 5 bases. The CDR3 sequence is 12 residues long. Germline values: CDR1 MNHEY, CDR2 SVGAGI. Trimming took 5 bases from V and 14 from J, leaving 13 bases between them. In nucleotides, the CDR3 is TGTGCCAGCAGTCCCGGGACTCCCTCCCTCCACTTT. Protein: CASSPGTPSLHF.

This rearrangement joins TRBV28 to TRBJ1-5; 7 bases are a match to TRBD1. CDR3 length: 18 amino acids. Unmatched junction bases numbered 20, after V lost 7 bases and J lost 5 bases. In germline, CDR1 is MDHEN, CDR2 SYDVKM. DNA of the CDR3: TGTGCCAGCAAAGGGAGTGGGTACAGGGGCCTCTTGGATCAGCCCCAGCATTTT. Its translation is CASKGSGYRGLLDQPQHF.

This chain connects TRBV7-8 to TRBJ2-7, with D unclear. Germline CDR1 and CDR2: SGHVS and FQNEAQ. Trimming cost V 3 bases and J 2 bases, with 14 bases left between them. This CDR3 spans 15 amino acids. CDR3 DNA: TGTGCCAGCAGCTTCCGGACGGCTACGCCCTACGAGCAGTACTTC. It codes for CASSFRTATPYEQYF.

The CDR3 region is CASSRQGNDANYGYTF. The CDR3, as DNA: TGTGCCAGCTCACGACAAGGAAACGACGCCAACTATGGCTACACCTTC. This rearrangement joins TRBV18 to TRBJ1-2; D is undetermined. Trimming pared 4 bases from V and 2 bases from J, leaving 17 bases between. The CDR3 is 16 residues long. Germline loops: CDR1 KGHSH, CDR2 LQKENI.

The count of this clone is one. The V and J genes are TRBV5-1 and TRBJ2-2; the match to TRBD2 covers 8 bases. Germline lookup yields CDR1 SGHRS and CDR2 YFSETQ. Trimming removed 4 bases from V and 1 base from J; junction bases left unmatched: 6. The CDR3 is made up of 16 amino acids. The CDR3 DNA reads as TGCGCCAGCAGCCTCCGGGAGGGCTTGAACACCGGGGAGCTGTTTTTT. This encodes CASSLREGLNTGELFF.

This clone appeared a few times. J is TRBJ2-7 and V is TRBV28, with D tentatively TRBD1 (6 bases). CDR1 and CDR2 (germline): MDHEN, SYDVKM. V was pared by 6 bases and J by 2 bases, with 17 bases between. CDR3 length: 15 residues. CDR3 amino acids: CASRPAGTTTYEQYF. In DNA, the CDR3 is TGTGCCAGCAGGCCAGCCGGGACAACTACCTACGAGCAGTACTTC.

V usage is TRBV5-1 and J usage is TRBJ2-3; 7 bases line up with TRBD1. This CDR3 has 15 residues. V shed 6 bases and J 1 base; nucleotides not matched to a gene: 8. Germline loops: CDR1 SGHRS, CDR2 YFSETQ. The CDR3 spells CASNPYRGGTDTQYF. CDR3 DNA sequence: TGCGCCAGCAACCCGTACAGGGGAGGCACAGATACGCAGTATTTT.

The V call is TRBV5-1, the J call TRBJ1-1, with 11 bases matching TRBD1. Trimming removed 2 bases from V and 1 base from J; junction bases left unmatched: 4. This CDR3 is built from 16 residues. The germline V gene encodes CDR1 SGHRS and CDR2 YFSETQ. The chain's CDR3 is CASSFGQGARNTEAFF. The CDR3 DNA is TGCGCCAGCAGCTTCGGACAGGGGGCAAGGAACACTGAAGCTTTCTTT.

J is TRBJ2-1 and V is TRBV14; 8 bases are a match to TRBD1. Germline V gives CDR1 SGHDN, CDR2 FVKESK. CDR3 size: 15 residues. V was pared by 4 bases and J by 0 bases, with 2 bases of the junction left unmatched. CDR3 sequence: CASSLGQDSYNEQFF. Written as DNA, the CDR3 is TGTGCCAGCAGCCTGGGACAGGACTCCTACAATGAGCAGTTCTTC.

This sequence joins TRBV10-2 and TRBJ2-7, with 8 bases identical to TRBD2. The CDR3 has 14 amino acids. The V and J ends lost 5 bases and 6 bases, in that order; junction bases with no gene match: 9. CDR1 WSHSY and CDR2 SAAADI come from the germline V gene. CDR3 loop: CASSQTSVVGEQYF. The DNA for the CDR3 is TGCGCCAGCAGTCAGACTAGCGTAGTAGGCGAGCAGTACTTC.